The 15 T cell receptor beta chains reported below all come from one sample, sequenced in a study of blood T cell repertoires in COVID-19. Method: immunoSEQ multiplex PCR; TCRdb's copy keeps in-frame clones and lacks some. The table shows over 250,000 clones, with 87% occurring only once. The sample taken for sequencing was peripheral blood. The source of these receptors is a woman aged 45-65 years with acute or convalescent COVID-19.

This clone was seen only a few times. V is TRBV6-6 and J is TRBJ2-2, with a possible D match to TRBD1 (6 bases). CDR1 and CDR2 from the germline V gene are MNHNY and SVGAGI (reference sequence). This CDR3 has 14 amino acids. Trimming took 5 bases from V and 0 from J, leaving 7 bases between them. The CDR3 coding sequence is TGTGCCAGCAGTCGGACAGCGAACACCGGGGAGCTGTTTTTT. Amino acids: CASSRTANTGELFF.

The J gene is TRBJ1-2, the V gene TRBV18; 10 bases line up with TRBD1. The length of the CDR3 is 14 residues. Per germline, CDR1 KGHSH and CDR2 LQKENI. V lost 2 bases, J lost 8 bases, and 5 bases stayed unmatched. CDR3 loop: CASSPGTGVGGYTF. The CDR3 coding sequence is TGTGCCAGCTCACCAGGGACAGGGGTCGGCGGCTACACCTTC. The full variable domain, in which reference TRBV18 and TRBJ1-2 provide the parts outside the CDR3, is NAGVMQNPRHLVRRRGQEARLRCSPMKGHSHVYWYRQLPEEGLKFMVYLQKENIIDESGMPKERFSAEFPKEGPSILRIQQVVRGDSAAYFCASSPGTGVGGYTFGSGTRLTVV.

This clone occurred a few times. V and J are TRBV28 and TRBJ2-5; weak D call: TRBD2 (7 bases). V was pared by 8 bases and J by 5 bases, with 15 bases between. Germline V gives CDR1 MDHEN, CDR2 SYDVKM. This CDR3 is built from 13 residues. The CDR3, as DNA: TGTGCCAGCCTCCCGGGGGGCCGGGAGACCCAGTACTTC. Residues: CASLPGGRETQYF.

The chain couples TRBV28 to TRBJ1-5, with a possible D match to TRBD1 (6 bases). Trimming removed 5 bases from V and 6 bases from J, with 17 bases in between. CDR3 size: 15 residues. CDR1 and CDR2 from the germline V gene are MDHEN and SYDVKM. The CDR3 coding sequence is TGTGCCAGCAGTAGCCAGGACAGATACATTCAGCCCCAGCATTTT. As protein: CASSSQDRYIQPQHF. Filled out from reference TRBV28 and TRBJ1-5, the complete variable domain reads DVKVTQSSRYLVKRTGEKVFLECVQDMDHENMFWYRQDPGLGLRLIYFSYDVKMKEKGDIPEGYSVSREKKERFSLILESASTNQTSMYLCASSSQDRYIQPQHFGDGTRLSIL.

This chain uses TRBV2 with TRBJ2-5; a weak D match, TRBD1 (5 bases). Germline V gene data show CDR1 as SNHLY and CDR2 as FYNNEI. V was shortened by 6 bases and J by 1 base, with 12 bases between the two germline ends. The CDR3 totals 14 residues. DNA of the CDR3: TGTGCCAGCAGCCGGCAGGGCTTCCAAGAGACCCAGTACTTC. It yields the protein CASSRQGFQETQYF.

The V and J genes are TRBV5-4 and TRBJ1-2; TRBD1 aligns across 11 bases. Unmatched junction bases numbered 5, after V lost 4 bases and J lost 6 bases. CDR3 length: 14 residues. Germline assignment: CDR1 SGHNT and CDR2 YYREEE (reference sequence). CDR3 in DNA: TGTGCCAGCAGCCGGGACAGGGGGGTTGATGGCTACACCTTC. Its translation: CASSRDRGVDGYTF. The entire variable domain, with the rest obtained from reference TRBV5-4 and TRBJ1-2, is as follows: ETGVTQSPTHLIKTRGQQVTLRCSSQSGHNTVSWYQQALGQGPQFIFQYYREEENGRGNFPPRFSGLQFPNYSSELNVNALELDDSALYLCASSRDRGVDGYTFGSGTRLTVV.

In this sample, this clone turned up a few times. The CDR3 reads CASSQTNEKLFF. Here the CDR3 DNA reads TGTGCCAGCAGTCAAACTAATGAAAAACTGTTTTTT. The chain recombines TRBV7-9 with TRBJ1-4; D gene uncertain. There are 12 residues in the CDR3. Germline values: CDR1 SEHNR, CDR2 FQNEAQ (reference sequence). V shed 6 bases and J shed 1 base, with 3 bases lying between them.

The chain couples TRBV19 to TRBJ1-2, with TRBD1 identical over 9 bases. Germline V lookup: CDR1 LNHDA, CDR2 SQIVND (reference sequence). This CDR3 is built from 14 residues. The junction had 6 bases not matched to a gene; V was cut back by 5 bases and J by 5 bases. The CDR3 DNA follows: TGTGCCAGTAGTCTGTCGGGACAGGGTTATGGCTACACCTTC. It codes for CASSLSGQGYGYTF.

This chain links TRBV27 with TRBJ2-7; 16 positions match TRBD2. Germline V gives CDR1 MNHEY, CDR2 SMNVEV (reference sequence). The CDR3 has 19 amino acids. J gave up 0 bases and V 4 bases, and 9 bases lay outside the gene matches. DNA of the CDR3: TGTGCCAGCAGTTCCGGCCCTGGGACTAGCGGGAGGGCCTCCTACGAGCAGTACTTC. It codes for CASSSGPGTSGRASYEQYF.

The gene calls are TRBV5-1 and TRBJ1-5; TRBD1 is a possible D gene (5 bases). The V end lost 0 bases, the J end lost 0 bases, and 7 bases lay between the germline ends. CDR3 length equals 15 residues. In germline, CDR1 is SGHRS, CDR2 YFSETQ. The CDR3 region is CASSLEGNSNQPQHF. For the CDR3, the DNA is TGCGCCAGCAGCTTGGAGGGGAATAGCAATCAGCCCCAGCATTTT.

The chain couples TRBV28 to TRBJ2-1; D remains ambiguous. The length of the CDR3 is 12 residues. Looked up from germline, CDR1 is MDHEN and CDR2 is SYDVKM. With 8 bases removed from V and 4 bases from J, the gap between germline ends came to 9 bases. CDR3 DNA: TGTGCCAGCTACGGGTCTTACAATGAGCAGTTCTTC. Its translation: CASYGSYNEQFF. Based on the CDR3 plus reference TRBV28 and TRBJ2-1, the full variable domain is DVKVTQSSRYLVKRTGEKVFLECVQDMDHENMFWYRQDPGLGLRLIYFSYDVKMKEKGDIPEGYSVSREKKERFSLILESASTNQTSMYLCASYGSYNEQFFGPGTRLTVL.

The sample holds a few counts of this clone. The chain links TRBV15 to TRBJ1-6; no firm D call. The CDR3 runs 13 residues. Germline values: CDR1 LNHNV, CDR2 YYDKDF (reference sequence). Trimming shortened V by 7 bases and J by 0 bases, and 4 bases separated the two germline ends. Here the CDR3 DNA reads TGTGCCACCAAGAGCTCCTATAATTCACCCCTCCACTTT. Translated: CATKSSYNSPLHF.

V usage is TRBV27 and J usage is TRBJ2-7; TRBD2 matches 9 bases. Unmatched junction bases numbered 7, after V lost 11 bases and J lost 2 bases. Germline CDR1 MNHEY, CDR2 SMNVEV (reference sequence). The CDR3 length is 13 residues. CDR3 sequence: CAAKPSGAYEQYF. The CDR3 nucleotides read TGTGCCGCTAAACCTAGCGGGGCCTACGAGCAGTACTTC.

CDR3 coding DNA: TGTGCCAGTAACAGGGTAAGGTTTACTGAAGCTTTCTTT. Protein product: CASNRVRFTEAFF. The chain recombines TRBV28 with TRBJ1-1; perhaps TRBD1 as D (6 bases). Germline V gene data show CDR1 as MDHEN and CDR2 as SYDVKM. This CDR3 spans 13 amino acids. Trimming stripped 9 bases from V and 5 bases from J, with 16 bases between.

This rearrangement joins TRBV18 to TRBJ1-4; TRBD1 agrees at 8 bases. The ends lost 4 bases at V and 8 bases at J; junction bases unmatched: 6. Looked up from germline, CDR1 is KGHSH and CDR2 is LQKENI. This CDR3 has 14 amino acids. This chain's CDR3 is CASSRDRGDEKLFF. The CDR3 DNA reads TGTGCCAGCTCACGCGACAGGGGTGACGAAAAACTGTTTTTT. Using reference TRBV18 and TRBJ1-4 for the parts outside the CDR3, the full variable domain is NAGVMQNPRHLVRRRGQEARLRCSPMKGHSHVYWYRQLPEEGLKFMVYLQKENIIDESGMPKERFSAEFPKEGPSILRIQQVVRGDSAAYFCASSRDRGDEKLFFGSGTQLSVL.